These 21 T cell receptor beta chains were sequenced from one sample in a study of blood T cell repertoires in COVID-19. Sequencing used immunoSEQ multiplex PCR; TCRdb keeps in-frame clones, though not all of them. The sample holds some 380,000 clones, 85% to 90% seen once. The specimen sequenced was peripheral blood. Receptors were obtained from a young man with active or convalescent COVID-19.

This rearrangement joins TRBV20-1 to TRBJ1-2; no clear D gene. There are 11 residues in the CDR3. CDR1 DFQATT and CDR2 SNEGSKA come from the germline V gene (reference sequence). Deletions cut 7 bases from V and 7 bases from J, with 13 bases between. The CDR3 nucleotides are TGCAGTGTGGCGGGGATCGGTGGCTACACCTTC. It yields the protein CSVAGIGGYTF.

The J gene is TRBJ2-2, the V gene TRBV7-6; 7 nucleotides agree with TRBD2. The V gene end was trimmed by 5 bases and the J gene end by 1 base; junction bases not matched to a gene: 4. This CDR3 contains 15 residues. Germline V gives CDR1 SGHVS, CDR2 FNYEAQ. CDR3 sequence reads: CASSPGGRNTGELFF. As DNA, the CDR3 is TGTGCCAGCAGCCCTGGCGGGAGGAACACCGGGGAGCTGTTTTTT.

The genes are TRBV29-1 and TRBJ2-5; 9 bases fit TRBD1. This CDR3 spans 15 amino acids. CDR1 is SQVTM, CDR2 ANQGSEA, per germline. V lost 0 bases to trimming and J lost 5 bases; unmatched junction nucleotides: 7. For the CDR3, the DNA is TGCAGCGTTGAAGATTCCGGACAGGGGCTGGAGACCCAGTACTTC. Residues: CSVEDSGQGLETQYF.

The rearrangement uses TRBV18 and TRBJ2-5; weak D call: TRBD2 (6 bases). In germline, CDR1 is KGHSH, CDR2 LQKENI. CDR3 length: 15 amino acids. Trimming took 3 bases from V and 5 from J, leaving 16 bases between them. CDR3 coding DNA: TGTGCCAGCTCACCGGTGCGGGGCGCCTGGGAGACCCAGTACTTC. Translating gives CASSPVRGAWETQYF.

This rearrangement joins TRBV27 to TRBJ2-7, with D possibly being TRBD1 (6 bases). Germline CDR1 reads MNHEY; CDR2 reads SMNVEV (reference sequence). Deletions cut 7 bases from V and 2 bases from J, with 15 bases between. There are 14 residues in the CDR3. The CDR3 nucleotides read TGTGCCAGCAAATCACGGGACACAACCTACGAGCAGTACTTC. Translated: CASKSRDTTYEQYF.

The V call is TRBV19, the J call TRBJ1-4, with 9 bases that match TRBD1. V was pared by 7 bases and J by 7 bases, with 1 base of the junction left unmatched. Germline CDR1 and CDR2: LNHDA and SQIVND (reference sequence). The CDR3 totals 12 residues. As DNA, the CDR3 is TGTGCCAGTATGGGACAGGGTGAAAAACTGTTTTTT. It yields the protein CASMGQGEKLFF.

V usage is TRBV6-2 or TRBV6-3 and J usage is TRBJ2-7; D is ambiguous. Per germline, CDR1 MNHEY and CDR2 SVGEGT. The CDR3 extends over 15 amino acids. The V and J ends lost 0 bases and 0 bases respectively, with 9 bases between them. The CDR3 here is CASSYSTRSSYEQYF. The CDR3 nucleotides are TGTGCCAGCAGTTACTCGACTCGGAGCTCCTACGAGCAGTACTTC.

The chain recombines TRBV24-1 with TRBJ2-7; D is perhaps TRBD1 (6 bases). Germline CDR1 is KGHDR and CDR2 is SFDVKD. This CDR3 has 15 residues. V shed 4 bases and J shed 0 bases, with 12 bases lying between them. The CDR3 nucleotides read TGTGCCACCAGTGAGGGGGCTGGGAGCTCCTACGAGCAGTACTTC. Protein product: CATSEGAGSSYEQYF.

The chain uses TRBV6-5 and TRBJ1-5; 7 bases line up with TRBD1. CDR1 and CDR2 (germline): MNHEY, SVGAGI. The CDR3 extends over 14 amino acids. V lost 5 bases and J lost 4; bases outside the gene matches: 5. The CDR3 nucleotides read TGTGCCAGCAGTCTTGGACAGGAAAATCAGCCCCAGCATTTT. This codes for CASSLGQENQPQHF.

The genes are TRBV5-6 and TRBJ1-1; TRBD1 is a possible D gene (5 bases). Germline assignment: CDR1 SGHDT and CDR2 YYEEEE. V was clipped by 2 bases and J by 8 bases, with 22 bases between them. The CDR3 totals 16 residues. CDR3 bases: TGTGCCAGCAGCTTCTTCGTAACAGGCCCACGCTCCGAAGCTTTCTTT. Translation gives CASSFFVTGPRSEAFF.

The chain combines TRBV7-2 with TRBJ2-6, with unresolved D. V shed 1 base and J shed 2 bases, with 6 bases lying between them. The CDR3 spans 15 residues. Per germline, CDR1 SGHTA and CDR2 FQGNSA. CDR3 loop: CASSLGAPGANVLTF. CDR3 nucleotides: TGTGCCAGCAGCTTAGGGGCCCCTGGGGCCAACGTCCTGACTTTC.

The genes are TRBV6-1 and TRBJ1-6; TRBD1 agrees at 7 bases. Germline V gives CDR1 MNHNS, CDR2 SASEGT. V dropped 2 bases and J dropped 12; count of bases not matched to a gene: 4. This CDR3 has 13 amino acids. In DNA form, the CDR3 reads TGTGCCAGCAGTGAATGGACAGGCGGACCCCTCCACTTT. It encodes CASSEWTGGPLHF.

J is TRBJ2-7 and V is TRBV27; 7 bases are a match to TRBD1. The V gene end was trimmed by 0 bases and the J gene end by 0 bases; junction bases not matched to a gene: 5. The germline V gene has CDR1 MNHEY and CDR2 SMNVEV (reference sequence). The CDR3 has 16 residues. CDR3 DNA: TGTGCCAGCAGTTTATCGCTAGGACAGGTCTCCTACGAGCAGTACTTC. Translating gives CASSLSLGQVSYEQYF.

V and J are TRBV4-3 and TRBJ1-1, with D perhaps TRBD1 (5 bases). This CDR3 has 15 residues. Trimming stripped 0 bases from V and 6 bases from J, with 14 bases between. In germline, CDR1 is LGHNA, CDR2 YSLEER. CDR3 coding DNA: TGCGCCAGCAGCCAAGATTGGGGGGGTCGTTCTGAAGCTTTCTTT. Residues: CASSQDWGGRSEAFF.

The chain carries TRBV27 and TRBJ1-1; D is perhaps TRBD1 (5 bases). CDR3 length: 13 residues. Germline CDR1 is MNHEY and CDR2 is SMNVEV (reference sequence). V lost 6 bases to trimming and J lost 2 bases, with 10 bases between them. The chain's CDR3 is CASSVTVNTEAFF. CDR3 DNA sequence: TGTGCCAGCAGCGTGACAGTAAACACTGAAGCTTTCTTT.

This chain connects TRBV25-1 to TRBJ1-2; 8 positions match TRBD1. The junction had 14 bases not matched to a gene; V was cut back by 3 bases and J by 8 bases. Germline V gene sequence: CDR1 MGHDK, CDR2 SYGVNS. CDR3 size: 16 residues. The CDR3 nucleotides read TGTGCCAGCAGTGACCCCCCAGGGGGCACGTTCGTCGGCTACACCTTC. Translation gives CASSDPPGGTFVGYTF.

This chain connects TRBV20-1 to TRBJ2-7; tentative D call: TRBD2 (5 bases). CDR3 length: 11 residues. Trimming took off 3 bases at V and 3 bases at J, with 6 bases between the two ends. The germline V gene has CDR1 DFQATT and CDR2 SNEGSKA (reference sequence). The CDR3 loop is CSASRGYEQYF. Written as DNA, the CDR3 is TGCAGTGCTAGTCGGGGCTACGAGCAGTACTTC.

The chain recombines TRBV18 with TRBJ1-4; 9 positions agree with TRBD1. V was pared by 2 bases and J by 7 bases, with 5 bases of the junction left unmatched. CDR1 KGHSH and CDR2 LQKENI come from the germline V gene. The length of the CDR3 is 15 residues. CDR3 nucleotide sequence: TGTGCCAGCTCACCAAGGACAGGGGTTAGTGAAAAACTGTTTTTT. This sequence encodes CASSPRTGVSEKLFF.

This chain links TRBV6-2 or TRBV6-3 with TRBJ2-1, with TRBD2 identical over 13 bases. Germline V gives CDR1 MNHEY, CDR2 SVGEGT. V was pared by 6 bases and J by 9 bases, with 11 bases of the junction left unmatched. The length of the CDR3 is 16 residues. CDR3 region: CASSEILAGGFSEQFF. CDR3 DNA sequence: TGTGCCAGCAGCGAAATACTAGCGGGAGGGTTCAGTGAGCAGTTCTTC.

V gene TRBV11-2 combines with J gene TRBJ1-3, with D unclear. Trimming stripped 4 bases from V and 4 bases from J, with 14 bases between. CDR3 length: 15 amino acids. Per germline, CDR1 SGHAT and CDR2 FQNNGV. The CDR3 reads CASSWTPTGGNTIYF. The CDR3, as DNA: TGTGCCAGCAGCTGGACTCCTACGGGGGGAAACACCATATATTTT.

The chain combines TRBV7-2 with TRBJ1-6, with D possibly being TRBD1 (5 bases). V lost 6 bases to trimming and J lost 9 bases, with 12 bases between them. CDR3 length: 13 residues. Per the germline V gene, CDR1 is SGHTA and CDR2 is FQGNSA. The CDR3 DNA reads TGTGCCAGCAGATTACAGGTCGGTTCACCCCTCCACTTT. Its protein is CASRLQVGSPLHF.